Shown below are 6 T cell receptor beta chains from a single sample sequenced in a study of early T cells in non-severe SARS-CoV-2 infection. From the 5' RACE reads, TCRdb called clonotypes with MiXCR, one entry per CDR3 protein. The data hold fewer than 55,000 distinct CDR3 sequences, with approximately 10% observed a single time. Sequencing was done on a sample of whole blood. The receptors were gathered from an adult who was a healthcare worker with PCR-confirmed SARS-CoV-2 infection or an uninfected control (not recorded which).

The sample holds many counts of this clonotype. The chain joins TRBV6-5 to TRBJ1-6, with D perhaps TRBD1 (5 bases). V was clipped by 7 bases and J by 10 bases, with 17 bases between them. CDR1 and CDR2 from the germline V gene are MNHEY and SVGAGI. The CDR3 is made up of 14 amino acids. In DNA form, the CDR3 reads TGTGCCAGCAAACCGGGACCATCGATCTCACCCCTCCACTTT. Amino acid sequence: CASKPGPSISPLHF.

The sample holds many counts of this clonotype. The chain carries TRBV28 and TRBJ2-3, with TRBD2 as a possible D gene (5 bases). Germline loops: CDR1 MDHEN, CDR2 SYDVKM. This CDR3 has 13 residues. The ends were cut back, 3 bases at V and 4 bases at J, with 8 bases in the middle. CDR3 DNA: TGTGCCAGCAGTTTGGGGAGTCCAGATACGCAGTATTTT. It yields the protein CASSLGSPDTQYF.

The sample holds many counts of this clonotype. The genes are TRBV7-8 and TRBJ1-2; D is possibly TRBD1 (5 bases). Per germline, CDR1 SGHVS and CDR2 FQNEAQ. CDR3 size: 15 residues. V was trimmed by 0 bases and J by 6 bases, leaving 14 bases between them. The CDR3 bases are TGTGCCAGCAGCTTAGCCCCAGGGTCTGCGGATGGCTACACCTTC. It specifies CASSLAPGSADGYTF.

The chain carries TRBV11-2 and TRBJ2-1; tentatively, D is TRBD1 or TRBD2 (5 bases each). With 0 bases removed from V and 8 bases from J, the gap between germline ends came to 8 bases. Looked up from germline, CDR1 is SGHAT and CDR2 is FQNNGV. The CDR3 spans 13 residues. CDR3 sequence: CASSLDMGDEQFF. The CDR3 DNA follows: TGTGCCAGCAGCTTAGATATGGGGGATGAGCAGTTCTTC.

This chain joins TRBV14 and TRBJ1-6; the D is unclear. The V end lost 3 bases, the J end lost 5 bases, and 2 bases lay between the germline ends. The CDR3 has 12 residues. CDR1 SGHDN and CDR2 FVKESK come from the germline V gene. The CDR3 nucleotides are TGTGCCAGCAGCCATAATAATTCACCCCTCCACTTT. Its translation is CASSHNNSPLHF.

This clonotype has a count of ten or more. The gene calls are TRBV7-9 and TRBJ1-1; D is unresolved. The CDR3 sequence is 16 residues long. Germline CDR1 SEHNR, CDR2 FQNEAQ (reference sequence). V lost 2 bases to trimming and J lost 1 base, with 14 bases between them. CDR3 residues: CASSLYPPTENTEAFF. The CDR3 DNA reads as TGTGCCAGCAGCTTATACCCCCCGACTGAGAACACTGAAGCTTTCTTT.